This passage covers 25 T cell receptor beta chains from one sample sequenced in a study of T-cell memory formation after mild COVID-19. TCRdb reanalysed the 5' RACE reads using MiXCR and keeps one entry per CDR3 protein. Of 300,000 or so distinct CDR3 sequences in the sample, 15% to 20% were seen once. Sequenced material: PBMCs or a T cell subset sorted from them (not recorded which). The receptors derive from a young man who had mild COVID-19 (a few samples of this study predate the infection). Cell type and time point are not known.

The J gene is TRBJ2-5, the V gene TRBV20-1; maybe TRBD1 (6 bases). Between the trimmed V and J ends, which lost 6 bases and 1 base, there was a span of 9 bases. There are 12 residues in the CDR3. Germline loops: CDR1 DFQATT, CDR2 SNEGSKA (reference sequence). CDR3 DNA sequence: TGCAGTGCCCCCAGGGGCCAAGAGACCCAGTACTTC. This encodes CSAPRGQETQYF.

This chain uses TRBV5-1 with TRBJ2-5; D not resolved. This CDR3 is built from 14 residues. The germline V gene has CDR1 SGHRS and CDR2 YFSETQ. V was clipped by 2 bases and J by 2 bases, with 10 bases between them. This CDR3 is CASSLSDSQETQYF. The DNA of the CDR3 is TGCGCCAGCAGCTTATCAGATTCACAAGAGACCCAGTACTTC. Full variable domain (missing parts from reference TRBV5-1 and TRBJ2-5): KAGVTQTPRYLIKTRGQQVTLSCSPISGHRSVSWYQQTPGQGLQFLFEYFSETQRNKGNFPGRFSGRQFSNSRSEMNVSTLELGDSALYLCASSLSDSQETQYFGPGTRLLVL.

The V call is TRBV28, the J call TRBJ1-1; no clear D gene. The germline V gene has CDR1 MDHEN and CDR2 SYDVKM. The V gene lost 8 bases and the J gene lost 10 bases, with 14 bases spanning the gap. The CDR3 runs 11 residues. The CDR3 loop is CASVLGFGAFF. In DNA, the CDR3 is TGTGCCAGCGTTTTGGGTTTCGGAGCTTTCTTT.

In its sample, this clonotype was seen a few times. The chain has TRBV4-2 and TRBJ1-6, with D unresolved. Trimming removed 3 bases from V and 8 bases from J, with 14 bases in between. CDR3 length: 15 amino acids. Germline CDR1 reads LGHNA; CDR2 reads YNFKEQ. For the CDR3, the DNA is TGTGCCAGCAGCCAGAGTCAGTCAGCAGATTCACCCCTCCACTTT. This sequence encodes CASSQSQSADSPLHF.

This clonotype was seen a few times. This chain connects TRBV6-1 to TRBJ2-2, with 10 bases that match TRBD1. V dropped 5 bases and J dropped 4; count of bases not matched to a gene: 13. The CDR3 runs to 18 residues. Germline V lookup: CDR1 MNHNS, CDR2 SASEGT. In nucleotides, the CDR3 is TGTGCCAGCAGTCCCTCGGGGACAGGGGAGGGGAGCACCGGGGAGCTGTTTTTT. As protein: CASSPSGTGEGSTGELFF.

V is TRBV7-9 and J is TRBJ2-5; the D gene is possibly TRBD1 (5 bases). The V gene's germline CDR1 is SEHNR and CDR2 FQNEAQ (reference sequence). The CDR3 runs to 15 residues. V gave up 2 bases and J gave up 5 bases, with 15 bases separating them. In nucleotides, the CDR3 is TGTGCCAGCAGCTTATCCCCCAGGGTAGGGGAGACCCAGTACTTC. It is translated as CASSLSPRVGETQYF.

The sample holds a few counts of this clonotype. The chain has TRBV4-1 and TRBJ1-4; 7 bases align to TRBD1. This CDR3 is built from 16 residues. V lost 1 base to trimming and J lost 0 bases; unmatched junction nucleotides: 2. Per germline, CDR1 MGHRA and CDR2 YSYEKL. Written as DNA, the CDR3 is TGCGCCAGCAGCCAAGTCCAGGGGGCAACTAATGAAAAACTGTTTTTT. It specifies CASSQVQGATNEKLFF.

A remark on this clonotype: At one end, the junction sequence differs from germline, possibly due to a read error. V is TRBV7-7 and J is TRBJ2-1; D may be TRBD1 (6 bases). Germline V gives CDR1 SSHAT, CDR2 FNYEAQ (reference sequence). The length of the CDR3 is 14 residues. This CDR3 reads CASSSHTGMGEQFF. Here the CDR3 DNA reads TGTGCTAGCAGCTCCCACACAGGGATGGGTGAGCAGTTCTTC.

This clonotype was observed a handful of times. The rearrangement links TRBV5-1 to TRBJ1-1; 7 bases are a match to TRBD1. This CDR3 comprises 16 residues. CDR1 and CDR2 from the germline V gene are SGHRS and YFSETQ. V lost 0 bases and J lost 0; bases outside the gene matches: 5. The CDR3 loop is CASSLASGGMNTEAFF. The CDR3 nucleotides read TGCGCCAGCAGCTTGGCTTCAGGGGGGATGAACACTGAAGCTTTCTTT.

This clonotype was seen more than once but under ten times. This rearrangement joins TRBV5-1 to TRBJ2-3; TRBD1 aligns across 9 bases. The CDR3 is 18 residues long. Germline CDR1 is SGHRS and CDR2 is YFSETQ. The junction had 13 bases not matched to a gene; V was cut back by 3 bases and J by 2 bases. CDR3 amino acids: CASSSGINRGLTTDTQYF. In DNA, the CDR3 is TGCGCCAGCAGCTCAGGGATCAACAGGGGGCTCACCACAGATACGCAGTATTTT.

This clonotype was counted between two and nine times. The chain uses TRBV20-1 and TRBJ2-2; D is perhaps TRBD1 or TRBD2 (5 bases each). The CDR3 covers 15 residues. Per germline, CDR1 DFQATT and CDR2 SNEGSKA (reference sequence). Trimming took off 1 base at V and 4 bases at J, with 13 bases between the two ends. The chain's CDR3 is CSARAGGDPTGELFF. CDR3 in DNA: TGCAGTGCTAGAGCGGGTGGGGACCCCACCGGGGAGCTGTTTTTT.

In this sample, this clonotype turned up a few times. The chain couples TRBV6-5 to TRBJ2-3; 7 bases are a match to TRBD2. The CDR3 sequence is 16 residues long. Trimming took 0 bases from V and 3 from J; bases not matched to a gene: 6. Germline CDR1 is MNHEY and CDR2 is SVGAGI. CDR3 sequence (DNA): TGTGCCAGCAGTTACTCGATATCGGGGGGAACAGATACGCAGTATTTT. Its protein is CASSYSISGGTDTQYF.

CDR3 amino acids: CASSKLGGPLVPYEQYF. The CDR3 nucleotides are TGTGCCAGCAGCAAATTAGGAGGCCCCTTGGTCCCTTACGAGCAGTACTTC. The V call is TRBV21-1, the J call TRBJ2-7; TRBD2, the table's D call, was not compared with the DNA. TRBV21-1 constitutes a pseudogene. The CDR3 length is 17 residues.

This clonotype was seen a handful of times. The chain employs TRBV20-1 and TRBJ2-5, with 7 positions matching TRBD2. CDR1 and CDR2 (germline): DFQATT, SNEGSKA (reference sequence). The CDR3 is 12 amino acids. V lost 2 bases, J lost 5 bases, and 2 bases stayed unmatched. This CDR3 reads CSARQGGETQYF. The DNA for the CDR3 is TGCAGTGCTAGACAGGGAGGGGAGACCCAGTACTTC.

The V gene is TRBV11-1, the J gene TRBJ1-4; D gene unclear. This CDR3 is built from 15 residues. V was shortened by 0 bases and J by 7 bases, with 12 bases between the two germline ends. The germline CDR1 and CDR2 sequences are SGHAT and FQDESV (reference sequence). The CDR3 nucleotides read TGTGCCAGCAGCTTAGCCCCCGGAGTACGTGAAAAACTGTTTTTT. This translates into CASSLAPGVREKLFF.

In this sample, this clonotype turned up a few times. The chain links TRBV5-4 to TRBJ1-1; 10 nucleotides match TRBD1. This CDR3 has 17 residues. CDR1 is SGHNT, CDR2 YYREEE, per germline (reference sequence). The V gene end was trimmed by 4 bases and the J gene end by 0 bases; junction bases not matched to a gene: 9. In nucleotides, the CDR3 is TGTGCCAGCAGCCCTAGACGACAGGGGGCAATGAACACTGAAGCTTTCTTT. It yields the protein CASSPRRQGAMNTEAFF.

J is TRBJ2-2 and V is TRBV7-2; 10 bases line up with TRBD2. Germline V gives CDR1 SGHTA, CDR2 FQGNSA. The CDR3 length is 16 residues. Trimming took 4 bases from V and 2 from J; bases not matched to a gene: 4. Here the CDR3 DNA reads TGTGCCAGCAGCTACCTAGCGGGGGTCAACACCGGGGAGCTGTTTTTT. Translation gives CASSYLAGVNTGELFF.

This clonotype was picked up one time. V usage is TRBV29-1 and J usage is TRBJ2-7, with 9 bases identical to TRBD1. CDR1 is SQVTM and CDR2 is ANQGSEA in the germline V gene. Unmatched junction bases numbered 8, after V lost 6 bases and J lost 2 bases. The CDR3 extends over 14 amino acids. In nucleotides, the CDR3 is TGCAGCGTCAAACCACAGGGGGCCACCTACGAGCAGTACTTC. The encoded protein is CSVKPQGATYEQYF.

This clonotype was observed at least ten times. In nucleotides, the CDR3 is TGCGCCAGCAGCTTGGCCGGCGGGGGGCCCGTGGATACGCAGTATTTT. Its translation: CASSLAGGGPVDTQYF. The genes are TRBV5-1 and TRBJ2-3, with TRBD2 identical over 8 bases. Per the germline V gene, CDR1 is SGHRS and CDR2 is YFSETQ. Trimming at V came to 0 bases and at J to 6 bases, leaving 9 bases not matched to a gene. The CDR3 runs 16 residues.

A few counts support this clonotype. The chain carries TRBV19 and TRBJ1-5; TRBD1 might be the D (6 bases). V shed 6 bases and J shed 0 bases, with 12 bases lying between them. This CDR3 region has 15 residues. Germline V CDR1 and CDR2: LNHDA, SQIVND (reference sequence). The CDR3 here is CASRTRGYSNQPQHF. The CDR3 nucleotides are TGTGCCAGTAGGACTAGGGGGTATAGCAATCAGCCCCAGCATTTT. Full variable domain (remainder filled in from reference TRBV19 and TRBJ1-5): DGGITQSPKYLFRKEGQNVTLSCEQNLNHDAMYWYRQDPGQGLRLIYYSQIVNDFQKGDIAEGYSVSREKKESFPLTVTSAQKNPTAFYLCASRTRGYSNQPQHFGDGTRLSIL.

The V and J genes are TRBV19 and TRBJ2-5, with D uncertain. The ends were cut back, 4 bases at V and 4 bases at J, with 10 bases in the middle. This CDR3 has 13 amino acids. CDR1 is LNHDA and CDR2 is SQIVND in the germline V gene (reference sequence). The CDR3 DNA is TGTGCCAGTAGTAAACAAGCGAGAGAGACCCAGTACTTC. Its translation: CASSKQARETQYF.

V usage is TRBV15 and J usage is TRBJ1-3; the D is unclear. Trimming shortened V by 0 bases and J by 0 bases, and 12 bases separated the two germline ends. The CDR3 spans 17 residues. Germline V gene lookup returns CDR1 LNHNV and CDR2 YYDKDF (reference sequence). CDR3 nucleotides: TGTGCCACCAGCAGAGACCCCGGGCTAATCTCTGGAAACACCATATATTTT. This gives the protein CATSRDPGLISGNTIYF.

A few counts support this clonotype. This chain links TRBV5-1 with TRBJ1-1; 10 positions match TRBD1. The V and J ends lost 4 bases and 5 bases, in that order; junction bases with no gene match: 5. The germline V gene has CDR1 SGHRS and CDR2 YFSETQ. The CDR3 contains 14 residues. In DNA form, the CDR3 reads TGCGCCAGCAGCCTAGGGACAGGGGTAACTGAAGCTTTCTTT. This sequence encodes CASSLGTGVTEAFF.

This clonotype was detected only a few times. The gene calls are TRBV12-3 or TRBV12-4 and TRBJ2-1, with TRBD2 matching over 10 bases. V trimming: 8 bases; J trimming: 9 bases; junction bases outside the gene matches: 7. CDR3 length: 13 residues. CDR3 residues: CASERGGLSEQFF. The CDR3 bases are TGTGCCAGCGAGCGGGGGGGCCTTAGTGAGCAGTTCTTC.

The chain uses TRBV6-5 and TRBJ1-1; D uncertain. The length of the CDR3 is 14 residues. V lost 2 bases to trimming and J lost 0 bases, with 7 bases between them. Germline V gives CDR1 MNHEY, CDR2 SVGAGI. CDR3 region: CASSYSTVNTEAFF. CDR3 DNA: TGTGCCAGCAGTTACAGTACGGTGAACACTGAAGCTTTCTTT.